The text below deals with one T cell receptor beta chain. Its cognate antigen is unknown. All of the isolated RNA was reverse transcribed, so expressed TCRB transcripts were sequenced. Only in-frame clones appear in the TCRdb table, and some are missing; sequencing was by immunoSEQ multiplex PCR. Of some 160,000 clones listed, roughly 9% are singletons. The length of the CDR3 is 17 residues. The J segment lost 3 bases and the V segment lost 3 bases, leaving 12 bases of the junction unmatched. Looked up from germline, CDR1 is SGDLS and CDR2 is YYNGEE. The sample originates from a study of beta chain features in type 1 diabetes. Study-wide background: Examination spanned 100 million to 120 million sorted cells from all samples.

Study-wide results and limits: A greater similarity of naive, central memory and Treg TCRB repertoires was seen among patients than among healthy donors. TCRB CDR3s were moderately but significantly shorter in Type 1 diabetes patients in all four CD4+ subsets. Whether TCRB rearrangement is influenced by HLA type was left unresolved in this analysis.

Sequencing was performed on central memory CD4+ T cells from blood. V and J are TRBV9 and TRBJ2-1, with 7 bases lining up with TRBD2. The clonotype originates from a woman in her thirties with type 1 diabetes. CDR3 protein: CASSGGRAGLSYNEQFF. DNA of the CDR3: TGTGCCAGCAGCGGAGGTCGAGCGGGACTTAGCTACAATGAGCAGTTCTTC.